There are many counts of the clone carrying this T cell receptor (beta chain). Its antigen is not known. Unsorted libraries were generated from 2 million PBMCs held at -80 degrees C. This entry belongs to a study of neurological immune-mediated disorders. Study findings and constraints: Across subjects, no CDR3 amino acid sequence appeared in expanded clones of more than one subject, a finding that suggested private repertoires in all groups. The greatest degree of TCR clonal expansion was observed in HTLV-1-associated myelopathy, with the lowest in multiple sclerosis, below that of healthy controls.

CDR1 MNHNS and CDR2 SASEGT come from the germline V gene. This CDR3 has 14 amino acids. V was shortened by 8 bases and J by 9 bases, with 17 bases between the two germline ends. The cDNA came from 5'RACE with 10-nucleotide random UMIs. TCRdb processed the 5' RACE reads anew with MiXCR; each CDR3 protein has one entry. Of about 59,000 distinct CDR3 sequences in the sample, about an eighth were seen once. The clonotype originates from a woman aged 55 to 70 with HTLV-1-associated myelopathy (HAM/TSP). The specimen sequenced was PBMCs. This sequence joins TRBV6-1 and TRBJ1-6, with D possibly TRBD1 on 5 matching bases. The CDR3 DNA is TGTGCCAGCGGGGGTTACGAGGGCGGTTCACCCCTCCACTTT. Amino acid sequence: CASGGYEGGSPLHF.